This T cell receptor (beta chain) was sequenced for a study of control samples from healthy donors and cancer patients. Assay used: immunoSEQ multiplex PCR; TCRdb lists only in-frame clones, some missing. The sample has about 160,000 clones, about 90% seen once. V lost 6 bases to trimming and J lost 3 bases; unmatched junction nucleotides: 8. The germline gives CDR1 MNHEY, CDR2 SVGAGI. The CDR3 runs 14 residues. Sequencing was done on a sample of blood. This receptor was obtained from a man aged 30 to 39 in good health. The V call is TRBV6-5, the J call TRBJ2-7; TRBD1 matches 7 bases. The DNA for the CDR3 is TGTGCCAGCAGCCAGACAGGGAGCGACTACGAGCAGTACTTC. Its translation is CASSQTGSDYEQYF.